This passage covers 10 T cell receptor beta chains from one sample sequenced in a study of T cell responses to AZD1222 COVID-19 vaccine. Clones were read by immunoSEQ multiplex PCR, and TCRdb kept only the in-frame ones, dropping some. The sample shows roughly 100,000 clones, 70% to 90% of them seen only once. The material sequenced was peripheral blood, taken on day 0 of AZD1222 vaccination. The origin of the receptors is an adult in good health.

V and J are TRBV19 and TRBJ1-2; TRBD1 agrees at 7 bases. Germline V gene data show CDR1 as LNHDA and CDR2 as SQIVND (reference sequence). After removal of 3 bases from V and 4 bases from J, the junction contained 8 bases not matched to a gene. The CDR3 spans 15 residues. The CDR3 DNA is TGTGCCAGTAGTATCGCTACAGGGGTGAGCTATGGCTACACCTTC. Translating it yields CASSIATGVSYGYTF.

The chain has TRBV6-1 and TRBJ1-4; D is ambiguous. Trimming stripped 6 bases from V and 4 bases from J, with 18 bases between. Germline loops: CDR1 MNHNS, CDR2 SASEGT. The length of the CDR3 is 16 residues. The CDR3 here is CASREKSGRLNEKLFF. Here the CDR3 DNA reads TGTGCCAGCAGGGAAAAGAGTGGCAGGCTTAATGAAAAACTGTTTTTT.

The V gene is TRBV5-1, the J gene TRBJ2-7; unclear D gene. The V gene's germline CDR1 is SGHRS and CDR2 YFSETQ. The germline V and J ends were trimmed by 0 bases and 5 bases, with 3 bases remaining between them. This CDR3 is 11 amino acids long. The CDR3: CASSLEDEQYF. CDR3 nucleotide sequence: TGCGCCAGCAGCTTGGAGGACGAGCAGTACTTC.

This chain uses TRBV2 with TRBJ2-2; the D gene is possibly TRBD2 (5 bases). The germline V gene has CDR1 SNHLY and CDR2 FYNNEI. The V and J ends lost 6 bases and 0 bases respectively, with 23 bases between them. The CDR3 runs 19 residues. CDR3 coding DNA: TGTGCCAGCAGGCGAGAGGGCAAAATTAGCAGACCGAACACCGGGGAGCTGTTTTTT. This sequence encodes CASRREGKISRPNTGELFF.

CDR3 sequence: CASSLGISKDTQYF. In DNA form, the CDR3 reads TGTGCCAGCAGCTTAGGGATCAGTAAAGATACGCAGTATTTT. The chain recombines TRBV11-2 with TRBJ2-3; D not certain. The ends were cut back, 1 base at V and 5 bases at J, with 10 bases in the middle. The germline CDR1 and CDR2 sequences are SGHAT and FQNNGV. The CDR3 covers 14 residues.

This clone showed up just a few times. The chain uses TRBV9 and TRBJ2-5; 12 nucleotides agree with TRBD2. V lost 0 bases, J lost 5 bases, and 8 bases stayed unmatched. Per the germline V gene, CDR1 is SGDLS and CDR2 is YYNGEE. This CDR3 spans 17 amino acids. This CDR3 is CASSVGSLAGGLETQYF. CDR3 DNA: TGTGCCAGCAGCGTAGGTTCGCTAGCGGGGGGGCTTGAGACCCAGTACTTC.

V is TRBV19 and J is TRBJ1-6, with TRBD1 as a possible D gene (5 bases). CDR1 and CDR2 from the germline V gene are LNHDA and SQIVND (reference sequence). The CDR3 is 14 amino acids. The V end was cut by 3 bases, the J end by 11 bases, with 14 bases between. In DNA form, the CDR3 reads TGTGCCAGTAGTATGCCTGGGTTAGGGGCACCCCTCCACTTT. Residues: CASSMPGLGAPLHF.

The J gene is TRBJ1-4, the V gene TRBV7-9, with 10 bases matching TRBD1. The length of the CDR3 is 15 residues. Germline values: CDR1 SEHNR, CDR2 FQNEAQ (reference sequence). V lost 5 bases and J lost 8; bases outside the gene matches: 8. CDR3 sequence reads: CASSPTGTGVEKLFF. In DNA form, the CDR3 reads TGTGCCAGCAGCCCCACCGGGACAGGGGTCGAAAAACTGTTTTTT.

The V gene is TRBV5-1, the J gene TRBJ2-1; 10 bases agree with TRBD1. The CDR3 has 15 amino acids. Germline lookup yields CDR1 SGHRS and CDR2 YFSETQ. The J segment lost 6 bases and the V segment lost 4 bases, leaving 7 bases of the junction unmatched. This CDR3 is CASSDWDRGPNEQFF. Here the CDR3 DNA reads TGCGCCAGCAGCGACTGGGACAGGGGACCCAATGAGCAGTTCTTC.

J is TRBJ2-1 and V is TRBV6-5, with D unresolved. The CDR3 consists of 14 residues. The germline V gene has CDR1 MNHEY and CDR2 SVGAGI. Trimming cost V 3 bases and J 4 bases, with 10 bases left between them. This chain's CDR3 is CASSYLGSYNEQFF. The CDR3 DNA follows: TGTGCCAGCAGTTATCTAGGATCTTACAATGAGCAGTTCTTC.